This TCR beta chain comes out of a study of CXCR3-negative and CXCR3-positive naive CD8 T cells. Study-wide results and limits: Against CXCR3-negative naive cells, CXCR3-positive naive cells showed more hydrophobic TRB CDR3s. Partial loss of CXCR3 expression followed cryopreservation; most assays used fresh PBMCs.

Libraries of TRB cDNA were made by 5' RACE and carried UMIs. TCRdb re-called the 5' RACE reads and catalogs CDR3 proteins one per entry, DNA excluded. The sample includes roughly 130,000 distinct CDR3 sequences. The CDR3 consists of 14 residues. Germline CDR1 is LGHDT and CDR2 is YNNKEL (reference sequence). Regarding this clonotype: Antigen unknown.

Sequencing input: naive CXCR3+ CD8+ T cells from blood. The sample's subset: CD45RO-CCR7+CD27+CD95- naive CD8+ T cells expressing CXCR3 (TNR3+). V gene TRBV3-1 combines with J gene TRBJ2-5; TCRdb selects TRBD2, and the lack of DNA leaves this call unchecked. The sequence came from a human donor in good health. Some clones in this sample may be carry-over from other donors' samples. CDR3 amino acids: CASSQESGRETQYF.